Presented here are 29 T cell receptor beta chains from one specimen sequenced in a study of T cells in Graves' hyperthyroidism and ophthalmopathy. RNA transcripts provided the source from which TCR beta CDR3 regions were amplified. The TCR CDR3 was amplified in a first-round RT-PCR using the HTBI primer set. TCRdb itself ran the multiplex PCR reads through MiXCR, one entry per CDR3 protein. The sample lists around 360,000 distinct CDR3 sequences, roughly 15% occurring once. The specimen was blood. These receptor sequences come from a woman aged 60 to 75 with Graves' ophthalmopathy.

This clonotype was counted at least ten times. V gene TRBV6-1 combines with J gene TRBJ2-5; weak D call: TRBD1 (6 bases). CDR1 MNHNS and CDR2 SASEGT come from the germline V gene. Trimming took 5 bases from V and 2 from J, leaving 15 bases between them. The CDR3 is 15 residues long. CDR3 amino acids: CASSIRDTTQETQYF. In nucleotides, the CDR3 is TGTGCCAGCAGTATCCGGGACACAACTCAAGAGACCCAGTACTTC.

This clonotype has ten or more counts. CDR3 nucleotides: TGTGCCAGCAGCCAAGATTGGGGGGCAGGCACTGAAGCTTTCTTT. Translated, it gives CASSQDWGAGTEAFF. V usage is TRBV3-1 and J usage is TRBJ1-1; a weak D match, TRBD1 (6 bases). CDR1 LGHDT and CDR2 YNNKEL come from the germline V gene (reference sequence). CDR3 length: 15 residues. V lost 0 bases and J 4 bases, leaving 12 bases between the germline ends.

The chain links TRBV6-5 to TRBJ1-4, with TRBD1 matching 10 bases. Losses at the gene ends were 0 bases for V and 7 bases for J; bases not matched to a gene: 5. The germline V gene encodes CDR1 MNHEY and CDR2 SVGAGI. This CDR3 is built from 16 residues. The CDR3 sequence is CASSYSRTGGSEKLFF. Written as DNA, the CDR3 is TGTGCCAGCAGTTACTCGAGGACAGGGGGGAGTGAAAAACTGTTTTTT.

This clonotype was observed at least ten times. The chain has TRBV5-1 and TRBJ2-7; D is unresolved. The V gene's germline CDR1 is SGHRS and CDR2 YFSETQ. The CDR3 sequence is 14 residues long. V lost 3 bases and J 1 base, leaving 11 bases between the germline ends. CDR3 bases: TGCGCCAGCAGCTCTCCTGAGGCTTCCTACGAGCAGTACTTC. It specifies CASSSPEASYEQYF. Full variable domain (remainder filled in from reference TRBV5-1 and TRBJ2-7): KAGVTQTPRYLIKTRGQQVTLSCSPISGHRSVSWYQQTPGQGLQFLFEYFSETQRNKGNFPGRFSGRQFSNSRSEMNVSTLELGDSALYLCASSSPEASYEQYFGPGTRLTVT.

This clonotype has more than one count but fewer than ten. The junction does not match germline at one end; this may be a read error. The chain links TRBV20-1 to TRBJ2-2, with TRBD1 as a possible D gene (5 bases). Germline V CDR1 and CDR2: DFQATT, SNEGSKA (reference sequence). The CDR3 extends over 14 amino acids. The CDR3 is CSARATGNTGELFF. The CDR3 DNA sequence: TGCAGTGCGAGAGCAACAGGGAACACCGGGGAGCTGTTTTTT.

The sample holds a few counts of this clonotype. The V and J genes are TRBV3-1 and TRBJ2-2, with D tentatively TRBD1 (5 bases). The V end was cut by 4 bases, the J end by 2 bases, with 8 bases between. The CDR3 runs 14 residues. The germline V gene encodes CDR1 LGHDT and CDR2 YNNKEL (reference sequence). The CDR3 region has the DNA TGTGCCAGCAGCCGGGGCACTAACACCGGGGAGCTGTTTTTT. This codes for CASSRGTNTGELFF.

V gene TRBV11-2 combines with J gene TRBJ2-7; no clear D. Trimming cost V 2 bases and J 3 bases, with 14 bases left between them. Germline V gene sequence: CDR1 SGHAT, CDR2 FQNNGV. The CDR3 spans 15 residues. CDR3 DNA sequence: TGTGCCAGCAGCTTAACCGGTGCCGGATACTACGAGCAGTACTTC. Amino acids: CASSLTGAGYYEQYF.

In its sample, this clonotype was seen a few times. This chain connects TRBV6-1 to TRBJ2-7; 12 nucleotides agree with TRBD2. Germline V gives CDR1 MNHNS, CDR2 SASEGT. This CDR3 is built from 15 residues. The V gene end was trimmed by 6 bases and the J gene end by 1 base; junction bases not matched to a gene: 4. The CDR3 protein is CASSRLAGVSYEQYF. In DNA form, the CDR3 reads TGTGCCAGCAGCCGACTAGCGGGAGTGTCCTACGAGCAGTACTTC.

This clonotype was counted at least ten times. V usage is TRBV12-3 or TRBV12-4 and J usage is TRBJ2-1; 8 bases line up with TRBD2. V trimming: 10 bases; J trimming: 0 bases; junction bases outside the gene matches: 11. The CDR3 is 16 amino acids. CDR3 nucleotide sequence: TGTGCCACCCAACCTAGCGGGCGTAGCTCCTACAATGAGCAGTTCTTC. Translating gives CATQPSGRSSYNEQFF.

This clonotype was detected ten times or more. The chain carries TRBV11-2 and TRBJ2-1; tentatively, D is TRBD2 (5 bases). The germline gives CDR1 SGHAT, CDR2 FQNNGV. V lost 3 bases, J lost 8 bases, and 11 bases lay in between. This CDR3 is 13 amino acids long. The CDR3 coding sequence is TGTGCCAGCAGCTTTAACGCGCGGGATGAGCAGTTCTTC. Protein product: CASSFNARDEQFF.

This chain connects TRBV3-1 to TRBJ1-4; 10 nucleotides match TRBD1. The trim removed 8 bases at V and 5 bases at J, leaving 11 bases unmatched. This CDR3 contains 16 residues. Germline lookup yields CDR1 LGHDT and CDR2 YNNKEL (reference sequence). The CDR3 DNA sequence: TGTGCCAGCGCATCCGGACCGGGACAGGGGAATGAAAAACTGTTTTTT. This encodes CASASGPGQGNEKLFF.

This clonotype has just a few counts. V usage is TRBV29-1 and J usage is TRBJ2-7; the D is unclear. The V and J ends lost 4 bases and 2 bases respectively, with 15 bases between them. Germline-derived CDR1 and CDR2 are SQVTM and ANQGSEA. The CDR3 sequence is 14 residues long. Written as DNA, the CDR3 is TGCAGCGTTGGGCGCTTAGGCGCGGCCTACGAGCAGTACTTC. Translated: CSVGRLGAAYEQYF.

The rearrangement uses TRBV12-5 and TRBJ2-3; 9 nucleotides align to TRBD1. This CDR3 region has 16 residues. The ends lost 3 bases at V and 2 bases at J; junction bases unmatched: 6. Germline loops: CDR1 LGHNT, CDR2 FRNRAP. CDR3 in amino acids: CASGFSGQGNTDTQYF. The CDR3 DNA is TGTGCTAGTGGTTTTTCGGGACAGGGAAACACAGATACGCAGTATTTT.

This clonotype was seen more than once but under ten times. Possible read error: a much larger clone is one base away. The chain joins TRBV5-1 to TRBJ1-2, with unresolved D. The germline V gene has CDR1 SGHRS and CDR2 YFSETQ. CDR3 size: 15 residues. The DNA for the CDR3 is TGCGCCAGCAACTTGGAGGGCAGTTCTAACTATGGCTACACCTTC. Translating it yields CASNLEGSSNYGYTF. The entire variable domain, with the rest obtained from reference TRBV5-1 and TRBJ1-2, is as follows: KAGVTQTPRYLIKTRGQQVTLSCSPISGHRSVSWYQQTPGQGLQFLFEYFSETQRNKGNFPGRFSGRQFSNSRSEMNVSTLELGDSALYLCASNLEGSSNYGYTFGSGTRLTVV.

This rearrangement joins TRBV12-3 or TRBV12-4 to TRBJ2-3; TRBD1 agrees at 7 bases. The CDR3 consists of 15 residues. V shed 7 bases, J shed 5 bases, and the junction held 12 bases outside the gene matches. The CDR3: CASTFRGPRGDTQYF. The CDR3 nucleotides are TGTGCCAGCACATTTAGGGGGCCCCGGGGAGATACGCAGTATTTT.

This clonotype was counted at least ten times. The rearrangement links TRBV7-9 to TRBJ2-2; D is ambiguous. V lost 5 bases and J 5 bases, leaving 12 bases between the germline ends. This CDR3 has 14 residues. Germline V gene sequence: CDR1 SEHNR, CDR2 FQNEAQ (reference sequence). Here the CDR3 DNA reads TGTGCCAGCAGCCAAGAGTCCTGGACCGGGGAGCTGTTTTTT. This codes for CASSQESWTGELFF.

CDR3 residues: CASSSTGLAGTYEQYF. CDR3 nucleotide sequence: TGTGCCAGCAGCTCAACAGGACTAGCGGGAACCTACGAGCAGTACTTC. The genes are TRBV7-2 and TRBJ2-7; TRBD2 matches 12 bases. This CDR3 comprises 16 residues. CDR1 and CDR2 from the germline V gene are SGHTA and FQGNSA. The J segment lost 2 bases and the V segment lost 4 bases, leaving 6 bases of the junction unmatched.

This clonotype was recorded many times. V is TRBV28 and J is TRBJ1-6; D is unresolved. Germline V gene sequence: CDR1 MDHEN, CDR2 SYDVKM. The CDR3 spans 14 residues. Trimming pared 4 bases from V and 5 bases from J, leaving 9 bases between. The CDR3 is CASSSGGHNSPLHF. In DNA, the CDR3 is TGTGCCAGCAGTTCCGGTGGGCATAATTCACCCCTCCACTTT.

This chain connects TRBV30 to TRBJ1-2; D is uncertain. The germline V and J ends were trimmed by 1 base and 6 bases, with 9 bases remaining between them. The length of the CDR3 is 12 residues. CDR1 and CDR2 from the germline V gene are GTSNPN and SVGIG (reference sequence). In DNA form, the CDR3 reads TGTGCCTGGAGTGCAACGTTAAATGGCTACACCTTC. This codes for CAWSATLNGYTF.

The gene calls are TRBV19 and TRBJ2-1; 9 nucleotides align to TRBD2. Germline V lookup: CDR1 LNHDA, CDR2 SQIVND (reference sequence). The V and J ends lost 3 bases and 8 bases, in that order; junction bases with no gene match: 5. This CDR3 spans 14 amino acids. This chain's CDR3 is CASSMGTSHDEQFF. CDR3 bases: TGTGCCAGTAGTATGGGGACTAGCCATGATGAGCAGTTCTTC.

This clonotype was observed many times. The V gene is TRBV5-6, the J gene TRBJ2-5; possibly TRBD1 for D (6 bases). CDR1 and CDR2 from the germline V gene are SGHDT and YYEEEE. The CDR3 totals 14 residues. V was pared by 5 bases and J by 5 bases, with 16 bases between. The CDR3 DNA reads TGTGCCAGCAGTAGAACTCAGGGGCGGGAGACCCAGTACTTC. Amino acids: CASSRTQGRETQYF.

A word on this clonotype: This may stem from a read error, because a much larger clone lies one nucleotide away. The chain joins TRBV30 to TRBJ2-7; D is tentatively TRBD1 or TRBD2 (5 bases each). The CDR3 is 15 residues long. Germline lookup yields CDR1 GTSNPN and CDR2 SVGIG (reference sequence). CDR3: CAWSVKGTASYGQYF. The CDR3 coding sequence is TGTGCCTGGAGTGTAAAAGGGACGGCCTCCTACGGGCAGTACTTC.

This clonotype was counted a few times. The chain recombines TRBV6-1 with TRBJ2-5, with TRBD1 matching 12 bases. Germline assignment: CDR1 MNHNS and CDR2 SASEGT. The length of the CDR3 is 15 residues. V gave up 6 bases and J gave up 6 bases; unmatched junction bases: 8. The CDR3 DNA reads TGTGCCAGCAGCCTCCCGGGACAGGGGGCGCAGACCCAGTACTTC. It encodes CASSLPGQGAQTQYF.

The CDR3 sequence: CASSRGPTSGADTQYF. The CDR3 DNA is TGTGCCAGCAGCAGGGGGCCGACTAGCGGCGCAGATACGCAGTATTTT. The chain recombines TRBV7-8 with TRBJ2-3; 9 bases match TRBD2. CDR1 and CDR2 from the germline V gene are SGHVS and FQNEAQ. This CDR3 spans 16 amino acids. V lost 5 bases and J lost 4; bases outside the gene matches: 10.

This clonotype was found many times. This chain joins TRBV11-2 and TRBJ2-5; D unresolved. Germline V lookup: CDR1 SGHAT, CDR2 FQNNGV. V was cut by 0 bases and J by 5 bases, with 10 bases left in between. This CDR3 is built from 14 residues. The CDR3 spells CASSLEALGETQYF. The CDR3, as DNA: TGTGCCAGCAGCTTAGAGGCGTTGGGGGAGACCCAGTACTTC.

This clonotype was seen many times. The chain is built from TRBV2 and TRBJ2-3; 8 nucleotides match TRBD1. CDR1 is SNHLY and CDR2 is FYNNEI in the germline V gene. The CDR3 extends over 15 amino acids. The trim removed 5 bases at V and 1 base at J, leaving 5 bases unmatched. The CDR3 is CASSPPGQGTDTQYF. CDR3 DNA: TGTGCCAGCAGTCCCCCGGGACAGGGCACAGATACGCAGTATTTT.

The chain recombines TRBV3-1 with TRBJ2-6; unclear D gene. CDR1 and CDR2 (germline): LGHDT, YNNKEL (reference sequence). The CDR3 is made up of 16 amino acids. Trimming stripped 6 bases from V and 1 base from J, with 13 bases between. The CDR3 nucleotides read TGTGCCAGCAGTTTAATCCAGCGTTCTGGGGCCAACGTCCTGACTTTC. Amino acid sequence: CASSLIQRSGANVLTF.

About this clonotype: This could be a read error, since a much larger clone is one nucleotide away. The chain links TRBV29-1 to TRBJ2-5; possible D gene TRBD1, 6 bases. This CDR3 contains 13 residues. Germline V gene lookup returns CDR1 SQVTM and CDR2 ANQGSEA. CDR3 in amino acids: CSVDRLRQETKYF. Here the CDR3 DNA reads TGCAGCGTCGACAGGCTTCGTCAAGAGACCAAGTACTTC.

This clonotype was seen repeatedly, ten times or more. The CDR3 DNA reads TGTGCCAGCAGCCATTCAGCCGGGGAGCTGTTTTTT. Translating it yields CASSHSAGELFF. The chain is built from TRBV3-1 and TRBJ2-2, with D hard to call. The CDR3 covers 12 residues. The V gene's germline CDR1 is LGHDT and CDR2 YNNKEL (reference sequence). V lost 3 bases to trimming and J lost 6 bases, with 5 bases between them.